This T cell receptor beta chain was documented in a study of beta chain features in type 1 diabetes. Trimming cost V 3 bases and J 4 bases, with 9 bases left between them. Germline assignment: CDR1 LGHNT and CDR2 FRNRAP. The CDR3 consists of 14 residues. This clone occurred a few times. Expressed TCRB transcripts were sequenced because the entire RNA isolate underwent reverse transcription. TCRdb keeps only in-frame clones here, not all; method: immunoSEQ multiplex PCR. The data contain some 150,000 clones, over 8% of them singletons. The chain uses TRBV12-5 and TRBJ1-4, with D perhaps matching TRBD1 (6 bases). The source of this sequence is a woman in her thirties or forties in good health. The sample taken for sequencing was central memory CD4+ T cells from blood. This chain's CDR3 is CASGLQGINEKLFF. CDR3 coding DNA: TGTGCTAGTGGTTTACAGGGCATTAATGAAAAACTGTTTTTT.